This is a list of T cell receptor beta chains from one sample in a study of blood T cells in healthy people across ages. TCRdb independently ran MiXCR on the 5' RACE reads; one entry per CDR3 protein. This sample has about 650,000 distinct CDR3 sequences, with over 40% found just once. The sequencing sample was made of blood. Receptors were obtained from a woman of 80 years or more in good health. Both conserved end residues are part of each CDR3. A D gene is named only where the DNA matches it firmly. A row's size may be missing; if present it is once, few, many or a size class.

TGCAGTGCTAGGACCGGGACGCAGTTCTTC	CSARTGTQFF	-	10	many	TRBV20-1	TRBJ2-1
TGCGCCAGCACGCTCTTAGGGAACACTGAAGCTTTCTTT	CASTLLGNTEAFF	-	13	-	TRBV5-1	TRBJ1-1
TGCAGCGTTGAAGATCAGGGGAAGGTGTTACGGAATGAGCAGTTCTTC	CSVEDQGKVLRNEQFF	-	16	many	TRBV29-1	TRBJ2-1
TGTGCCAGCCGCAGACAGGGGAATTCGCTACTTGCCTACAATGAGCAGTTCTTC	CASRRQGNSLLAYNEQFF	TRBD1	18	many	TRBV2	TRBJ2-1
TGTGCCAGCATAAGGGACTTCGGAGCAAATGAGCAGTTCTTC	CASIRDFGANEQFF	-	14	once	TRBV14	TRBJ2-1
TGCAGTGCTAGGACTAGCGGGGGGGTATTTGAGCAGTTCTTC	CSARTSGGVFEQFF	TRBD2	14	-	TRBV20-1	TRBJ2-1
TGCGCCAGCAGCTTGGTTCGAGATACGCAGTATTTT	CASSLVRDTQYF	-	12	many	TRBV5-1	TRBJ2-3
TGTGCCACCAGTGATTTGTCTCCGGGGAGCTCCTACAATGAGCAGTACTTC	CATSDLSPGSSYNEQYF	-	17	-	TRBV24-1	TRBJ2-7
TGCGCCAGCAGCCCCGGCAGGGTCCAACGGCACACTGAAGCTTTCTTT	CASSPGRVQRHTEAFF	-	16	many	TRBV5-1	TRBJ1-1
TGTGCCAGCAGAGCGGGGACAGGGGGAAACGGCTACACCTTC	CASRAGTGGNGYTF	TRBD1	14	-	TRBV6-5	TRBJ1-2
TGTGCCAGCAGCTTAGAGGCAGGGGTGAGCAATCAGCCCCAGCATTTT	CASSLEAGVSNQPQHF	-	16	few	TRBV7-2	TRBJ1-5
TGTGCCAGCAGCCCCCCGGAGGGTTCCTACGAGCAGTACTTC	CASSPPEGSYEQYF	-	14	-	TRBV7-9	TRBJ2-7
TGCAGTGCAGTGAGCGGGAGCGGCCAAGAGACCCAGTACTTC	CSAVSGSGQETQYF	TRBD2	14	-	TRBV20-1	TRBJ2-5
TGTGCCATCAGTGAGTCGGGTAGGGCTAACATTCAGTACTTC	CAISESGRANIQYF	-	14	many	TRBV10-3	TRBJ2-4
TGTGCCTGGTCGAGGTATGAGCAGTTCTTC	CAWSRYEQFF	-	10	-	TRBV30	TRBJ2-1
TGTGCCAGCAGCAAAACAGGGAACACCGGGGAGCTGTTTTTT	CASSKTGNTGELFF	-	14	few	TRBV7-3	TRBJ2-2
TGTGCCAGCAGCATAACAGGGGCTTACAATGAGCAGTTCTTC	CASSITGAYNEQFF	TRBD1	14	-	TRBV7-9	TRBJ2-1
TGTGCCAGCAGTCGCCACGGACAGGGGACTATCACAGATACGCAGTATTTT	CASSRHGQGTITDTQYF	TRBD1	17	-	TRBV6-6	TRBJ2-3
TGTGCCACCAGCAGAGATCCGGGACTAGCGGGAGGCCCAGGGGGCTACAATGAGCAGTTCTTC	CATSRDPGLAGGPGGYNEQFF	TRBD2	21	-	TRBV15	TRBJ2-1
TGTGCCAGCAGCTTGCTTTTGGGGTATGAGCAGTTCTTC	CASSLLLGYEQFF	-	13	-	TRBV11-1	TRBJ2-1
TGCGCCAGCAGCTTCGGTTCCCCTTCAACTAATGAAAAACTGTTTTTT	CASSFGSPSTNEKLFF	-	16	-	TRBV5-1	TRBJ1-4
TGTGCCAGCAGTTACGGAAAGCAGGGAACCTATGGCTACACCTTC	CASSYGKQGTYGYTF	-	15	many	TRBV6-6	TRBJ1-2
TGTGCCAGCAGGCTCGACCCCCCGGATACGCAGTATTTT	CASRLDPPDTQYF	-	13	-	TRBV6-1	TRBJ2-3
TGTGCCACCAGCAGACAGGGGGCTGAGACCCAGTACTTC	CATSRQGAETQYF	TRBD1	13	-	TRBV15	TRBJ2-5
TGTGCCTGGAGTAGACAGGGGGGTGGGACCCAGTACTTC	CAWSRQGGGTQYF	TRBD1	13	many	TRBV30	TRBJ2-5
TGTGCCAGCAGCTTAGCGGGGGGGGGTTTCTACAATGAGCAGTTCTTC	CASSLAGGGFYNEQFF	TRBD2	16	many	TRBV7-2	TRBJ2-1
TGTGCCAGCAGTCCGGCCTCAGCGGGAAAGTCCTACGAGCAGTACTTC	CASSPASAGKSYEQYF	TRBD2	16	many	TRBV28	TRBJ2-7
TGTGCCAGCAGTTTACAGGACAGGGGTCACGGGGAGCTGTTTTTT	CASSLQDRGHGELFF	TRBD1	15	few	TRBV27	TRBJ2-2
TGTGCCAGCACCACCCCAGGGAAGGTTACTGAAGCTTTCTTT	CASTTPGKVTEAFF	-	14	-	TRBV6-6	TRBJ1-1
TGCAGTGCAAAGCAAGGCTACAATGAGCAGTTCTTC	CSAKQGYNEQFF	-	12	-	TRBV20-1	TRBJ2-1
TGTGCCAGCAGCCCCATCTACGGGGACAGGGGATACAATGAGCAGTTCTTC	CASSPIYGDRGYNEQFF	TRBD1	17	once	TRBV12-3/TRBV12-4	TRBJ2-1
TGTGCCAGCAGTTTGGGCCATCGGACCGGGGAGCTGTTTTTT	CASSLGHRTGELFF	-	14	few	TRBV12-3/TRBV12-4	TRBJ2-2
TGTGCCAGCAGCTTCAGCAGGGACCTCTACGAGCAGTACTTC	CASSFSRDLYEQYF	-	14	once	TRBV7-2	TRBJ2-7